This is a list of T cell receptor beta chains from one sample in a study of T cells after yellow fever vaccination. TCRdb independently ran MiXCR on the 5' RACE reads; one entry per CDR3 protein. The sample carries 180,000 or so distinct CDR3 sequences, 11% recorded once. Sequencing was performed on CD8+ T cells sorted from PBMCs, taken 15 days after the yellow fever booster vaccination. The receptors come from a man aged 18 to 30 who received the YFV17D yellow fever vaccine. CDR3s include the opening cysteine and the closing phenylalanine or tryptophan. The D gene is left open where the match is weak. Size is omitted from some rows. Given values are once, few, many or a class for expanded clones.

>.|.|TRBJ2-1|TRBV5-1|16
CASSYSRLQLYNEQFF
TGCGCCAGCAGCTACTCCAGACTTCAACTATACAATGAGCAGTTCTTC
>few|.|TRBJ1-1|TRBV5-1|12
CASSLGQSEAFF
TGCGCCAGCAGCTTGGGGCAGTCTGAAGCTTTCTTT
>.|TRBD1|TRBJ1-6|TRBV7-9|15
CASSLGDRGHSPLHF
TGTGCCAGCAGCTTAGGCGACAGGGGGCATTCACCCCTCCACTTT
>few|.|TRBJ2-5|TRBV28|12
CASSHPPETQYF
TGTGCCAGCAGCCACCCCCCAGAGACCCAGTACTTC
>many|TRBD2|TRBJ2-5|TRBV20-1|13
CSATSGGTVTQYF
TGCAGTGCCACTAGCGGGGGAACGGTGACCCAGTACTTC
>many|TRBD2|TRBJ2-3|TRBV12-3/TRBV12-4|20
CASSLGGGLAGRTSTDTQYF
TGTGCCAGCAGTTTAGGAGGGGGACTAGCGGGGAGAACCAGCACAGATACGCAGTATTTT
>few|TRBD2|TRBJ2-1|TRBV7-3|14
CASSWNSGSSEQFF
TGTGCCAGCAGCTGGAATAGCGGGTCGTCTGAGCAGTTCTTC
>many|.|TRBJ2-3|TRBV4-3|15
CASSQEERTADTQYF
TGCGCCAGCAGCCAAGAGGAAAGGACCGCAGATACGCAGTATTTT
>many|.|TRBJ2-1|TRBV4-1|14
CASSHGVVLNEQFF
TGCGCCAGCAGCCATGGGGTCGTTTTGAATGAGCAGTTCTTC
>few|.|TRBJ2-2|TRBV6-5|16
CASSYSGYSNTGELFF
TGTGCCAGCAGTTACTCAGGGTACTCTAACACCGGGGAGCTGTTTTTT
>few|.|TRBJ2-3|TRBV7-3|12
CASSQETDTQYF
TGTGCCAGCAGCCAAGAAACAGATACGCAGTATTTT
>.|TRBD1|TRBJ1-1|TRBV5-6|15
CASSILTGLNTEAFF
TGTGCCAGCAGCATCCTGACAGGGTTGAACACTGAAGCTTTCTTT
>.|TRBD2|TRBJ2-1|TRBV19|11
CASSIGLAQVF
TGTGCCAGTAGTATAGGACTAGCTCAGGTCTTC
>.|.|TRBJ1-5|TRBV12-3/TRBV12-4|14
CASSLGWGSNPQHF
TGTGCCAGCAGTTTGGGATGGGGTTCCAACCCCCAGCATTTT
>many|TRBD1|TRBJ2-1|TRBV15|15
CATSSPGQGQAEQFF
TGTGCCACCAGCAGCCCGGGACAGGGTCAAGCCGAGCAGTTCTTC
>many|.|TRBJ2-4|TRBV4-2|13
CASVEVGKNIQYF
TGTGCCAGCGTTGAGGTGGGCAAAAACATTCAGTACTTC
>.|.|TRBJ2-5|TRBV4-1|14
CASSQGRWQETQYF
TGCGCCAGCAGCCAAGGGCGGTGGCAAGAGACCCAGTACTTC
>.|.|TRBJ1-3|TRBV6-6|15
CASSYTPVDGNTIYF
TGTGCCAGCAGTTACACCCCCGTAGATGGGAACACCATATATTTT
>.|.|TRBJ2-5|TRBV5-1|14
CASSLGSEQETQYF
TGCGCCAGCAGCCTCGGGTCAGAACAAGAGACCCAGTACTTC
>many|.|TRBJ1-5|TRBV5-1|13
CASSLDSNQPQHF
TGCGCCAGCAGCTTGGACAGCAATCAGCCCCAGCATTTT
>.|.|TRBJ2-7|TRBV9|14
CASSVEPASYEQYF
TGTGCCAGCAGCGTAGAGCCAGCCTCCTACGAGCAGTACTTC
>.|TRBD1|TRBJ1-1|TRBV7-6|15
CASSLVGTGSTEAFF
TGTGCCAGCAGCTTAGTGGGGACAGGTAGCACTGAAGCTTTCTTT
>.|.|TRBJ2-3|TRBV7-9|16
CASSGRIGDDTDTQYF
TGTGCCAGCAGCGGAAGAATAGGGGATGACACAGATACGCAGTATTTT
>.|.|TRBJ2-3|TRBV7-2|15
CASSLGGGSYDTQYF
TGTGCCAGCAGCCTAGGGGGGGGTAGTTATGATACGCAGTATTTT
>many|.|TRBJ2-3|TRBV5-6|11
CASSFLDTQYF
TGTGCCAGCAGCTTTCTAGATACGCAGTATTTT
>few|.|TRBJ2-2|TRBV28|18
CASTPAWRGKGNTGELFF
TGTGCCAGCACCCCTGCTTGGCGGGGCAAGGGGAACACCGGGGAGCTGTTTTTT
>.|.|TRBJ1-4|TRBV4-2|16
CASSQGPVARGEKLFF
TGTGCCAGCAGCCAAGGCCCGGTCGCGCGGGGGGAAAAACTGTTTTTT
>.|.|TRBJ1-5|TRBV6-2/TRBV6-3|13
CASARRGNQPQHF
TGTGCCAGCGCTCGGAGGGGGAATCAGCCCCAGCATTTT
>many|TRBD1|TRBJ1-1|TRBV5-1|17
CASRSGTGPLANTEAFF
TGCGCCAGCAGGTCCGGGACAGGGCCGTTGGCGAACACTGAAGCTTTCTTT
>.|.|TRBJ1-2|TRBV7-9|14
CASSFPGLTGGYTF
TGTGCCAGCAGCTTCCCGGGGCTGACGGGTGGCTACACCTTC
>.|TRBD1|TRBJ1-2|TRBV27|14
CASSPGQGMSGYTF
TGTGCCAGCAGTCCCGGACAGGGTATGAGTGGCTACACCTTC
>.|.|TRBJ1-1|TRBV6-1|15
CASSGGHGLNTEAFF
TGTGCCAGCAGTGGGGGCCACGGCTTGAACACTGAAGCTTTCTTT
>few|TRBD1|TRBJ2-7|TRBV20-1|14
CSAPIRQGAYEQYF
TGCAGTGCCCCCATCCGGCAGGGGGCTTACGAGCAGTACTTC
>few|.|TRBJ2-2|TRBV27|13
CASSLSTVGELFF
TGTGCCAGCAGTTTATCGACGGTCGGGGAGCTGTTTTTT
>few|.|TRBJ2-3|TRBV19|16
CASSRSEGIITDTQYF
TGTGCCAGTAGCCGATCGGAAGGGATTATCACAGATACGCAGTATTTT
>few|.|TRBJ1-1|TRBV29-1|12
CSVGGVNTEAFF
TGCAGCGTTGGGGGGGTGAACACTGAAGCTTTCTTT
>.|.|TRBJ1-6|TRBV27|16
CASSPARPNYNSPLHF
TGTGCCAGCAGTCCGGCCCGACCGAATTATAATTCACCCCTCCACTTT
>.|TRBD1|TRBJ2-2|TRBV7-3|15
CASSFGTENTGELFF
TGTGCCAGCAGCTTTGGGACAGAGAACACCGGGGAGCTGTTTTTT
>.|.|TRBJ1-4|TRBV14|14
CASSHETTNEKLFF
TGTGCCAGCAGCCACGAGACAACTAATGAAAAACTGTTTTTT
>few|.|TRBJ1-1|TRBV6-5|13
CASNPGGNTEAFF
TGTGCCAGCAATCCCGGCGGGAACACTGAAGCTTTCTTT
>.|.|TRBJ2-2|TRBV6-1|14
CASSEVSAEGELFF
TGTGCCAGCAGTGAGGTTAGCGCCGAGGGGGAGCTGTTTTTT
>many|.|TRBJ1-1|TRBV6-1|14
CASSRRKMNTEAFF
TGTGCCAGCAGCCGTAGAAAGATGAACACTGAAGCTTTCTTT
>few|.|TRBJ2-6|TRBV18|17
CASSREPVDSGANVLTF
TGTGCCAGCTCCCGGGAGCCAGTCGACTCTGGGGCCAACGTCCTGACTTTC
>many|TRBD2|TRBJ2-3|TRBV7-2|15
CASSSGLVSTDTQYF
TGTGCCAGCAGTTCAGGACTAGTTAGCACAGATACGCAGTATTTT
>.|.|TRBJ2-7|TRBV5-6|14
CASSPAPGPYEQYF
TGTGCCAGCAGCCCCGCCCCCGGGCCCTACGAGCAGTACTTC
>.|.|TRBJ2-7|TRBV7-2|13
CASSSSGAYEQYF
TGTGCCAGCAGCTCGAGCGGTGCCTACGAGCAGTACTTC
>many|.|TRBJ1-1|TRBV7-5|18
CISVPEASRTGLDTEAFF
.
>.|.|TRBJ2-7|TRBV6-5|13
CASSRAAGNEQYF
TGTGCCAGCAGCCGCGCCGCGGGAAACGAGCAGTACTTC
>.|.|TRBJ1-6|TRBV11-2|14
CASSSRIVYSPLHF
TGTGCCAGCAGCTCAAGGATAGTTTATTCACCCCTCCACTTT
>.|.|TRBJ1-2|TRBV4-2|17
CASSQDGLGGEAYGYTF
TGTGCCAGCAGCCAAGACGGTCTGGGAGGGGAAGCTTATGGCTACACCTTC
>few|.|TRBJ2-7|TRBV6-1|13
CASSETDNYEQYF
TGTGCCAGCAGTGAGACGGACAACTACGAGCAGTACTTC
>few|TRBD2|TRBJ2-1|TRBV9|15
CASSVAGGSYNEQFF
TGTGCCAGCAGCGTAGCGGGGGGGTCTTACAATGAGCAGTTCTTC
>.|.|TRBJ1-1|TRBV2|15
CASSDSPDKNTEAFF
TGTGCCAGCAGTGATAGTCCCGACAAGAACACTGAAGCTTTCTTT
>many|TRBD1|TRBJ2-3|TRBV6-2/TRBV6-3|17
CASSYTLPGTATDTQYF
TGTGCCAGCAGTTACACGCTACCCGGGACAGCGACAGATACGCAGTATTTT
>few|.|TRBJ1-2|TRBV7-9|14
CASSPLGQVYGYTF
TGTGCCAGCAGCCCCCTTGGTCAGGTTTATGGCTACACCTTC